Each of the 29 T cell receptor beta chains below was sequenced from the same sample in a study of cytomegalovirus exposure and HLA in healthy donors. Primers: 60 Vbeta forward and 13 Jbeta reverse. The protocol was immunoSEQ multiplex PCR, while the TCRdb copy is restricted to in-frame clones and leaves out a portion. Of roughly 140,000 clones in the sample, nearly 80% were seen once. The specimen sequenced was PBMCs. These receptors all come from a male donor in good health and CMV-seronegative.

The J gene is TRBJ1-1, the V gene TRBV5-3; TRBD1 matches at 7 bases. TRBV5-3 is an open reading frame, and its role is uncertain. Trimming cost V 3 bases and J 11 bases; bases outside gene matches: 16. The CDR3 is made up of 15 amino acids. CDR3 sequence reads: CARSWTTKGTEGAFF. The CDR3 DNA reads TGTGCCAGAAGCTGGACGACTAAAGGGACAGAGGGGGCTTTCTTT.

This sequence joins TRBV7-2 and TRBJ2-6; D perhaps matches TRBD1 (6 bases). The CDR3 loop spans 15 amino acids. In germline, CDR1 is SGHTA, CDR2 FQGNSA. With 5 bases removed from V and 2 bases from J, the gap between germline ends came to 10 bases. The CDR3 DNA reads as TGTGCCAGCAGCCCCCGGACAGCTGGGGCCAACGTCCTGACTTTC. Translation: CASSPRTAGANVLTF.

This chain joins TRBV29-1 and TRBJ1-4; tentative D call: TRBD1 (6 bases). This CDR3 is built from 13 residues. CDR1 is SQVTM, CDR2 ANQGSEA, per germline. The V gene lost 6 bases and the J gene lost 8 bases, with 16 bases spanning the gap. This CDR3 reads CSVKAGAGEKLFF. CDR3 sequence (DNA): TGCAGCGTCAAAGCAGGGGCCGGAGAAAAACTGTTTTTT.

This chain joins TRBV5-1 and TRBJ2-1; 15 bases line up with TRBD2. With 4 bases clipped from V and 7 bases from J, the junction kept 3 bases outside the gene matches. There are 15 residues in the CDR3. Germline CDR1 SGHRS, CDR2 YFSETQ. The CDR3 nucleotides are TGCGCCAGCAGCCAAGGGACTAGCGGGGGGAATGAGCAGTTCTTC. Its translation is CASSQGTSGGNEQFF.

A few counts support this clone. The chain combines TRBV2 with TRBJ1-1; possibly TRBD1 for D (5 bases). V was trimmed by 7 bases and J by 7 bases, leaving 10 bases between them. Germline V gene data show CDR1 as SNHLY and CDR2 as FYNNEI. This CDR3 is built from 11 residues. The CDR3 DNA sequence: TGTGCCAGCACCCCAGGGATTGAAGCTTTCTTT. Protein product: CASTPGIEAFF. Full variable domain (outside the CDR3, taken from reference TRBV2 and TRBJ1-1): EPEVTQTPSHQVTQMGQEVILRCVPISNHLYFYWYRQILGQKVEFLVSFYNNEISEKSEIFDDQFSVERPDGSNFTLKIRSTKLEDSAMYFCASTPGIEAFFGQGTRLTVV.

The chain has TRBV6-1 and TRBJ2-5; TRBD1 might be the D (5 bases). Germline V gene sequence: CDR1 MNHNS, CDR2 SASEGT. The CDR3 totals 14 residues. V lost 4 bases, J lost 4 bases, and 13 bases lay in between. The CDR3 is CASSVGDLIETQYF. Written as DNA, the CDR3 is TGTGCCAGCAGTGTAGGGGATCTGATAGAGACCCAGTACTTC.

The CDR3 reads CATVTGEKETQYF. CDR3 DNA sequence: TGTGCCACCGTGACAGGGGAGAAAGAGACCCAGTACTTC. V gene TRBV2 combines with J gene TRBJ2-5, with TRBD1 identical over 8 bases. Trimming at V came to 10 bases and at J to 3 bases, leaving 7 bases not matched to a gene. CDR1 SNHLY and CDR2 FYNNEI come from the germline V gene. There are 13 residues in the CDR3.

CDR3 in DNA: TGTGCCAGCAGCTTGATGGGACAGGGAAATCAGCCCCAGCATTTT. It translates to CASSLMGQGNQPQHF. The chain carries TRBV7-9 and TRBJ1-5; 9 positions agree with TRBD1. Germline CDR1 reads SEHNR; CDR2 reads FQNEAQ (reference sequence). CDR3 length: 15 residues. Trimming took 3 bases from V and 4 from J; bases not matched to a gene: 4.

DNA for the CDR3: TGTGCCAGCAGTCCTATCGAAGACACTGAAGCTTTCTTT. Translating it yields CASSPIEDTEAFF. V gene TRBV6-6 combines with J gene TRBJ1-1; D unresolved. The CDR3 length is 13 residues. The V and J ends lost 5 bases and 3 bases respectively, with 10 bases between them. Germline V CDR1 and CDR2: MNHNY, SVGAGI (reference sequence).

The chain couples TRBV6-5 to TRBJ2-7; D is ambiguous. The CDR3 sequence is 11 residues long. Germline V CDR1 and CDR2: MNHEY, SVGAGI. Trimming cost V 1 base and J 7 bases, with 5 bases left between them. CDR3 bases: TGTGCCAGCAGTTACTTCCAGGAGCAGTACTTC. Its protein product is CASSYFQEQYF.

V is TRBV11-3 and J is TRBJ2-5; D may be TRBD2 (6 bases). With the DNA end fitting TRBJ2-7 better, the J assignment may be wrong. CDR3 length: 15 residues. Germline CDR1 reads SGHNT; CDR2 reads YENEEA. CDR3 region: CASSLEGGDAYEQYF. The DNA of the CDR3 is TGTGCCAGCAGCTTAGAGGGAGGAGACGCCTACGAGCAGTACTTC.

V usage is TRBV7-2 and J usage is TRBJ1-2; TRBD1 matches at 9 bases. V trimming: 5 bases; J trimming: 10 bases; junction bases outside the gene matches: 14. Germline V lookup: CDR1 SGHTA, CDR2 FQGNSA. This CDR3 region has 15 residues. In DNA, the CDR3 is TGTGCCAGCAGCCTCTCCGGGACAGGGTATCGAACCTACACCTTC. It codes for CASSLSGTGYRTYTF.

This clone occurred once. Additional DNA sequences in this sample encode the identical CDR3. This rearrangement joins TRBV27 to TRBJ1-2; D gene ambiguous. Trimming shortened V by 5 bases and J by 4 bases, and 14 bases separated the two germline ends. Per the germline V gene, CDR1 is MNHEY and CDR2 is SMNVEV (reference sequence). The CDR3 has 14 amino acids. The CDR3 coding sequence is TGTGCCAGCAGTAGTAGCCCGGGTGGCTATGGCTACACCTTC. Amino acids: CASSSSPGGYGYTF.

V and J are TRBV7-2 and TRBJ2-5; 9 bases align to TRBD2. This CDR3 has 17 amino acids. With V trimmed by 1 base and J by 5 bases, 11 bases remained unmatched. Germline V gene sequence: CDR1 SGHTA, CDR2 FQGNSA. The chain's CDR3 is CASSLGAAGGPWETQYF. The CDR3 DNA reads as TGTGCCAGCAGCTTAGGGGCTGCGGGGGGGCCTTGGGAGACCCAGTACTTC. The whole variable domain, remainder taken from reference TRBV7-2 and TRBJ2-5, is GAGVSQSPSNKVTEKGKDVELRCDPISGHTALYWYRQSLGQGLEFLIYFQGNSAPDKSGLPSDRFSAERTGGSVSTLTIQRTQQEDSAVYLCASSLGAAGGPWETQYFGPGTRLLVL.

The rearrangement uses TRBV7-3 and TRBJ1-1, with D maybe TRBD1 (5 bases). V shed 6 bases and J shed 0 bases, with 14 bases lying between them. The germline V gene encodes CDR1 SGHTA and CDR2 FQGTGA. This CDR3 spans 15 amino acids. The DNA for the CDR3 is TGTGCCAGCAGGCAATGGGCGGGGGTGAACACTGAAGCTTTCTTT. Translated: CASRQWAGVNTEAFF.

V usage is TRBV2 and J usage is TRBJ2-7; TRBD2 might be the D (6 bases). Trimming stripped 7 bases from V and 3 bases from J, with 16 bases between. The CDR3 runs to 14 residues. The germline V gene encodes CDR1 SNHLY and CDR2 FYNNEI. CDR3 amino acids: CASIGEEDYYEQYF. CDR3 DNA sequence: TGTGCCAGCATTGGGGAGGAAGACTACTACGAGCAGTACTTC.

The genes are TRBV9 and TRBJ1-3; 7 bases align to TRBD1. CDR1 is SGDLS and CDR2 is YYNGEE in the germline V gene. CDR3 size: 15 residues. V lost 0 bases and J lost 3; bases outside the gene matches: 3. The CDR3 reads CASSVGQGDGNTIYF. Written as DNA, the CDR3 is TGTGCCAGCAGCGTAGGACAGGGAGATGGAAACACCATATATTTT.

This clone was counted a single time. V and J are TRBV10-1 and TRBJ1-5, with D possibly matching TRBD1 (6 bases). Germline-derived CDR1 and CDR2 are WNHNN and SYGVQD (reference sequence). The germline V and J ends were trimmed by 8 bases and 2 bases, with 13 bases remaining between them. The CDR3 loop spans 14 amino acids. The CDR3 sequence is CASSKTGRNQPQHF. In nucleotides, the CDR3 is TGCGCCAGCTCGAAGACAGGTCGCAATCAGCCCCAGCATTTT.

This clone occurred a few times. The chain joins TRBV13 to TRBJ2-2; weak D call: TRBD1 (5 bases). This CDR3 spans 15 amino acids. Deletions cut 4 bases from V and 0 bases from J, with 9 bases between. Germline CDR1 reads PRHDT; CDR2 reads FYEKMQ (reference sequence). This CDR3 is CASSSDRSNTGELFF. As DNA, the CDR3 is TGTGCCAGCAGCTCCGACAGATCGAACACCGGGGAGCTGTTTTTT. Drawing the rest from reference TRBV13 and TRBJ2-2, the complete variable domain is AAGVIQSPRHLIKEKRETATLKCYPIPRHDTVYWYQQGPGQDPQFLISFYEKMQSDKGSIPDRFSAQQFSDYHSELNMSSLELGDSALYFCASSSDRSNTGELFFGEGSRLTVL.

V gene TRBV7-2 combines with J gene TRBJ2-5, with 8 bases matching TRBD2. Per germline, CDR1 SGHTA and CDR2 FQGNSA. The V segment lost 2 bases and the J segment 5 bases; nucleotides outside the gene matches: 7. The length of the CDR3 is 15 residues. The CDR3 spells CASSLLSSGWETQYF. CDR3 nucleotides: TGTGCCAGCAGCTTACTGTCTAGCGGGTGGGAGACCCAGTACTTC.

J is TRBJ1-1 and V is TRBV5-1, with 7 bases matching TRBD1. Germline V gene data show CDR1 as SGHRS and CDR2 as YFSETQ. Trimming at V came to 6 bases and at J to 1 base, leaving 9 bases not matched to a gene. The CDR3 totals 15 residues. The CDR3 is CASNDRAPGNTEAFF. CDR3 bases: TGCGCCAGCAACGACAGGGCCCCTGGGAACACTGAAGCTTTCTTT.

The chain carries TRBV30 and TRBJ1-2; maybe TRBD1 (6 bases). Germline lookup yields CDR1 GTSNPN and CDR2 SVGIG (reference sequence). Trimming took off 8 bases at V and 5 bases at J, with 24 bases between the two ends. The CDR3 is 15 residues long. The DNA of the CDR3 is TGTGCCGGGCTTACAGGGTTTTCGTTGAGGTATGGCTACACCTTC. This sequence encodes CAGLTGFSLRYGYTF.

In DNA, the CDR3 is TGTGCCATATGTCTAGGCCCCTACGAGCAGTACTTC. This translates into CAICLGPYEQYF. The V gene is TRBV21-1, the J gene TRBJ2-7; whether TRBD2, the table's D call, matches the DNA was not checked. TRBV21-1 is a pseudogene. The CDR3 has 12 amino acids.

DNA of the CDR3: TGCGCCAGCAGCTTCCAACAGGGGGCGAACACTGAAGCTTTCTTT. Protein: CASSFQQGANTEAFF. The chain recombines TRBV5-1 with TRBJ1-1, with 9 bases matching TRBD1. CDR3 length equals 15 residues. After removal of 2 bases from V and 1 base from J, the junction contained 3 bases not matched to a gene. Per the germline V gene, CDR1 is SGHRS and CDR2 is YFSETQ. Supplemented by reference TRBV5-1 and TRBJ1-1, the full variable domain reads KAGVTQTPRYLIKTRGQQVTLSCSPISGHRSVSWYQQTPGQGLQFLFEYFSETQRNKGNFPGRFSGRQFSNSRSEMNVSTLELGDSALYLCASSFQQGANTEAFFGQGTRLTVV.

The CDR3 loop is CASSGGTGANVLTF. The CDR3 DNA reads as TGTGCCAGCTCCGGGGGTACTGGGGCCAACGTCCTGACTTTC. The chain couples TRBV5-4 to TRBJ2-6; TRBD2 might be the D (6 bases). The germline gives CDR1 SGHNT, CDR2 YYREEE (reference sequence). The germline V and J ends were trimmed by 7 bases and 2 bases, with 10 bases remaining between them. CDR3 length: 14 amino acids.

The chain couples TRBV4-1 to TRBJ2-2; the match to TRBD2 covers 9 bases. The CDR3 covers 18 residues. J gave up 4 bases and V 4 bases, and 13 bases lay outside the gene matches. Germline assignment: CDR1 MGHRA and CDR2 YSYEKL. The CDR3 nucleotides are TGCGCCAGCAGCCGAAATAGGGGGGCGGGGGGGACCACCGGGGAGCTGTTTTTT. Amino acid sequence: CASSRNRGAGGTTGELFF.

The CDR3 reads CASSPGIAGQFF. For the CDR3, the DNA is TGTGCCAGCTCACCGGGGATTGCGGGTCAGTTCTTC. The J gene is TRBJ2-1, the V gene TRBV18; perhaps TRBD2 as D (5 bases). Trimming removed 3 bases from V and 13 bases from J, with 13 bases in between. The CDR3 spans 12 residues. Per the germline V gene, CDR1 is KGHSH and CDR2 is LQKENI.

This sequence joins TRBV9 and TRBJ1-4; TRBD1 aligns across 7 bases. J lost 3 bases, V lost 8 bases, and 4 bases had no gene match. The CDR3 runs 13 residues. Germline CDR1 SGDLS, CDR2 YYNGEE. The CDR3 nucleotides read TGTGCCAGTGGCGGGACAGCTAATGAAAAACTGTTTTTT. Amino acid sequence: CASGGTANEKLFF.

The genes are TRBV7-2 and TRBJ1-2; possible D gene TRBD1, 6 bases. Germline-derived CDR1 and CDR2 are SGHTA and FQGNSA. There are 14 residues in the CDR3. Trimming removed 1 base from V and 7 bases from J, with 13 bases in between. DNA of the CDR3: TGTGCCAGCAGCTTAGTAGGGGGACAAGGTGGCTACACCTTC. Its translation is CASSLVGGQGGYTF. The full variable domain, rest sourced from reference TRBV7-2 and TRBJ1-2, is GAGVSQSPSNKVTEKGKDVELRCDPISGHTALYWYRQSLGQGLEFLIYFQGNSAPDKSGLPSDRFSAERTGGSVSTLTIQRTQQEDSAVYLCASSLVGGQGGYTFGSGTRLTVV.